These T cell receptor beta chains were read from a single sample in a study of beta chain features in type 1 diabetes. Measured with immunoSEQ multiplex PCR; TCRdb has only the in-frame clones, and not every one. In the table there are fewer than 650,000 clones, about 14% of which are singletons. Sequenced sample: naive CD4+ T cells from blood. All receptors come from a man younger than 35 in good health. Both conserved end residues are part of each CDR3. The D gene is left open where the match is weak. Not all rows give a size; the values are once, few, many and, for expanded clones, a class.

j_call	clone_size	d_call	v_call	cdr3_nt	cdr3_aa
TRBJ2-3	few	NA	TRBV19	TGTGCCAGTAGTCAGGAAACGGATACGCAGTATTTT	CASSQETDTQYF
TRBJ1-2	few	NA	TRBV19	TGTGCCAGTATGGCAGGTGTTATTGGCTACACCTTC	CASMAGVIGYTF
TRBJ1-1	few	NA	TRBV7-3	TGTGCCAGCAGCTCAGGGGCCGGTAACACTGAAGCTTTCTTT	CASSSGAGNTEAFF
TRBJ2-7	NA	NA	TRBV7-6	TGTGCCAGCAGCTTAAACTCCTTAGACGAGCAGTACTTC	CASSLNSLDEQYF
TRBJ1-1	few	NA	TRBV30	TGTGCCTGGAGTATCGGGAAGGGAAGAGCTTTCTTT	CAWSIGKGRAFF
TRBJ1-6	NA	NA	TRBV28	TGTGCCAGCAGCCCCGGGGGGCGTAATTCACCCCTCCACTTT	CASSPGGRNSPLHF
TRBJ2-6	NA	NA	TRBV5-6	TGTGCCAGCAGAACGCGCTCTGGGGCCAACGTCCTGACTTTC	CASRTRSGANVLTF
TRBJ2-3	NA	TRBD1	TRBV9	TGTGCCAGCAGCGTCAGAGGACAGGGCCTTAGCACAGATACGCAGTATTTT	CASSVRGQGLSTDTQYF
TRBJ2-3	few	NA	TRBV19	TGTGCCAGTGCGGCCCCAGGCACAGATACGCAGTATTTT	CASAAPGTDTQYF
TRBJ1-1	NA	NA	TRBV7-2	TGTGCCAGCAGCGCCTACCTAGGGGCTGAAGCTTTCTTT	CASSAYLGAEAFF
TRBJ1-2	NA	NA	TRBV6-1	TGTGCCAGCAGTGACAGGTGGGACTATGGCTACACCTTC	CASSDRWDYGYTF
TRBJ2-7	few	NA	TRBV27	TGTGCCAGCAGTTCCGCAGGGTTGGCCTACGAGCAGTACTTC	CASSSAGLAYEQYF
TRBJ2-7	NA	TRBD2	TRBV28	TGTGCCAGCAGTTTAATGGGGGAGGGGTCCTACGAGCAGTACTTC	CASSLMGEGSYEQYF
TRBJ2-7	NA	NA	TRBV29-1	TGCAGCGTTCAACACCTAATCTCCTACGAGCAGTACTTC	CSVQHLISYEQYF
TRBJ2-7	few	NA	TRBV30	TGTGCCTGGAGAGAGGGACTGCATAACTCCTACGAGCAGTACTTC	CAWREGLHNSYEQYF
TRBJ1-1	NA	NA	TRBV19	TGTGCCAGTAGTATGACAGGCCTGACTGAAGCTTTCTTT	CASSMTGLTEAFF
TRBJ2-2	NA	NA	TRBV7-2	TGTGCCAGCAGCTTAGCGGCCATCACCGGGGAGCTGTTTTTT	CASSLAAITGELFF
TRBJ1-2	NA	TRBD1	TRBV7-2	TGTGCCAGCAGCGCAAACAAGGGGGCCCCGTATGGCTACACCTTC	CASSANKGAPYGYTF
TRBJ1-5	NA	NA	TRBV2	TGTGCCAGCAGGGGGGGAACGGGCCTCAATCAGCCCCAGCATTTT	CASRGGTGLNQPQHF
TRBJ2-1	NA	NA	TRBV9	TGTGCCAGCAGCTCCCGGACGAGCCCCTACAATGAGCAGTTCTTC	CASSSRTSPYNEQFF
TRBJ2-3	few	TRBD2	TRBV7-2	TGTGCCAGCAGCTTAGGTGGGCGGGGGGCACTTGATACGCAGTATTTT	CASSLGGRGALDTQYF
TRBJ2-7	few	TRBD1	TRBV6-6	TGTGCCAGCGCTTCTCCGGGACAGGGGAGGTACGAGCAGTACTTC	CASASPGQGRYEQYF
TRBJ2-7	few	TRBD2	TRBV29-1	TGCAGCGTTGGCCCTAGGCTAGCGGGAGAAGGAGAGCAGTACTTC	CSVGPRLAGEGEQYF
TRBJ1-4	NA	NA	TRBV30	TGTGCCTGGAGTAAGGACAGCGTTAATGAAAAACTGTTTTTT	CAWSKDSVNEKLFF
TRBJ1-5	few	NA	TRBV6-6	TGTGCCAGCAGAGGGGCCAGGTTGAGCAATCAGCCCCAGCATTTT	CASRGARLSNQPQHF
TRBJ2-3	many	TRBD2	TRBV25-1	TGTGCCAGCAGTGTCGGGAGTCTAGCGGTCGGTACGCAGTATTTT	CASSVGSLAVGTQYF
TRBJ1-4	NA	NA	TRBV28	TGTGCCAGCAGTTCGTTTCTCCTGGGAGCAACTAATGAAAAACTGTTTTTT	CASSSFLLGATNEKLFF
TRBJ1-1	NA	NA	TRBV6-1	TGTGCCAGCAGCCGGACGGGCACAGGGAACACTGAAGCTTTCTTT	CASSRTGTGNTEAFF
TRBJ1-1	NA	NA	TRBV18	TGTGCCAGCTCTTCGGAGTTTCTTGAAGCTTTCTTT	CASSSEFLEAFF
TRBJ2-5	NA	NA	TRBV9	TGTGCCAGCAGCCTCGATTCCAGGGCCTACCAAGAGACCCAGTACTTC	CASSLDSRAYQETQYF
TRBJ1-2	few	TRBD1	TRBV18	TGTGCCAGCTCAGACAGGGCTGGCTACACCTTC	CASSDRAGYTF
TRBJ1-1	few	NA	TRBV6-5	TGTGCCAGCAGTCGGTATACTGAAGCTTTCTTT	CASSRYTEAFF
TRBJ1-5	NA	NA	TRBV5-6	TGTGCCAGCAGCTTCGACAGCAATCAGCCCCAGCATTTT	CASSFDSNQPQHF
TRBJ2-6	NA	NA	TRBV19	TGTGCCAGTAGTATCGTCAGGGGAGGGGCCAACGTCCTGACTTTC	CASSIVRGGANVLTF
TRBJ2-7	NA	TRBD1	TRBV5-1	TGCGCCAGCAGCAGGGCCGGGACAGGGAACGAGCAGTACTTC	CASSRAGTGNEQYF